This paragraph covers one T cell receptor beta chain sequence. What it binds is not known. At one end the junction does not follow the germline gene, possibly because of a read error. RNA transcripts served as template for amplifying TCR beta CDR3 sequences. RT-PCR was first run with HTBI primers, then multiplex PCR in a second round. TCRdb independently ran MiXCR on the multiplex PCR reads; one entry per CDR3 protein. Here the sample spans 200,000 to 300,000 distinct CDR3 sequences, around 42% being singletons. The data originate from a study of Graves' ophthalmopathy and Graves' hyperthyroidism. General study results and limits: With about 71% sensitivity and roughly 72% specificity, the model predicted ophthalmopathy progression. Appearing in blood as well were most expanded thyroid clonotypes above 0.001 frequency.

The diagnosis was founded upon clinical symptoms, serum thyroxine, TRAb, thyroid ultrasound and orbital computed tomography. The PBMCs had their origin in 10 ml of fresh peripheral blood. Germline assignment: CDR1 SGHRS and CDR2 YFSETQ. This CDR3 contains 13 residues. The V call is TRBV5-1, the J call TRBJ2-5, with D tentatively TRBD1 (6 bases). The sequencing input was peripheral blood. This clonotype was sampled from an adult man with Graves' ophthalmopathy. The CDR3 is CVSSLAGEETQYF. DNA for the CDR3: TGCGTCAGCAGCTTAGCAGGGGAAGAGACCCAGTACTTC.